The 16 T cell receptor beta chains below all came from one sample that was sequenced in a study of blood T cell repertoires in COVID-19. Measured with immunoSEQ multiplex PCR; TCRdb has only the in-frame clones, and not every one. Among some 190,000 clones, approximately 80% were seen once, and the ten largest hold roughly 8.8%. Sequences were obtained from peripheral blood. Source of these receptors: a woman aged 50 to 60 with active or convalescent COVID-19.

The chain employs TRBV27 and TRBJ2-3; no reliable D call. CDR1 is MNHEY and CDR2 is SMNVEV in the germline V gene (reference sequence). V lost 4 bases to trimming and J lost 5 bases, with 7 bases between them. CDR3 length: 12 amino acids. CDR3 in amino acids: CASSWRGDTQYF. CDR3 in DNA: TGTGCCAGCAGTTGGAGAGGAGATACGCAGTATTTT.

As to this clone: The sample carries other DNA sequences with the same CDR3. The chain employs TRBV18 and TRBJ1-2; TRBD1 might be the D (5 bases). Trimming removed 0 bases from V and 4 bases from J, with 9 bases in between. The CDR3 is made up of 14 amino acids. CDR1 is KGHSH and CDR2 is LQKENI in the germline V gene. The CDR3 DNA follows: TGTGCCAGCTCACCACCTGGGCAGGGCTATGGCTACACCTTC. Translating gives CASSPPGQGYGYTF.

The chain combines TRBV30 with TRBJ1-1; 7 bases are shared with TRBD1. This CDR3 comprises 15 residues. Germline CDR1 is GTSNPN and CDR2 is SVGIG (reference sequence). With 2 bases clipped from V and 5 bases from J, the junction kept 11 bases outside the gene matches. The CDR3 region is CAWSSRQGDVTEAFF. The CDR3 nucleotides are TGTGCCTGGAGTTCGCGACAGGGTGATGTAACTGAAGCTTTCTTT.

The chain has TRBV4-3 and TRBJ1-1; D is ambiguous. V was cut by 0 bases and J by 1 base, with 12 bases left in between. The CDR3 totals 16 residues. In germline, CDR1 is LGHNA, CDR2 YSLEER. CDR3 nucleotide sequence: TGCGCCAGCAGCCAAGAGGTGGTTAGCCGGAACACTGAAGCTTTCTTT. This codes for CASSQEVVSRNTEAFF.

This rearrangement joins TRBV19 to TRBJ1-1; tentatively, D is TRBD1 (6 bases). V dropped 9 bases and J dropped 0 bases, with 14 bases sitting between them. The CDR3 totals 14 residues. CDR1 and CDR2 (germline): LNHDA, SQIVND (reference sequence). As DNA, the CDR3 is TGTGCCAGCACCCCCGCAGGGGTGAACACTGAAGCTTTCTTT. Translated: CASTPAGVNTEAFF.

DNA of the CDR3: TGTACTCTGGATGTAACAGGGTTCTATGGCTACACCTTC. It codes for CTLDVTGFYGYTF. The J gene is TRBJ1-2, the V gene TRBV6-5; tentative D call: TRBD1 (6 bases). CDR1 is MNHEY, CDR2 SVGAGI, per germline. The CDR3 length is 13 residues.

This chain joins TRBV19 and TRBJ2-1, with 7 bases that match TRBD2. Trimming took 6 bases from V and 4 from J; bases not matched to a gene: 6. Germline CDR1 is LNHDA and CDR2 is SQIVND (reference sequence). CDR3 length: 14 amino acids. The CDR3, as DNA: TGTGCCAGTAGGGGGGGGGACTTTTACAATGAGCAGTTCTTC. Residues: CASRGGDFYNEQFF. Looking up the rest from reference TRBV19 and TRBJ2-1 gives the full variable domain: DGGITQSPKYLFRKEGQNVTLSCEQNLNHDAMYWYRQDPGQGLRLIYYSQIVNDFQKGDIAEGYSVSREKKESFPLTVTSAQKNPTAFYLCASRGGDFYNEQFFGPGTRLTVL.

J is TRBJ1-1 and V is TRBV6-5; 9 bases agree with TRBD1. The junction had 1 base not matched to a gene; V was cut back by 8 bases and J by 0 bases. Germline V gene data show CDR1 as MNHEY and CDR2 as SVGAGI. This CDR3 contains 13 residues. The CDR3: CASGTGMNTEAFF. CDR3 nucleotide sequence: TGTGCCAGCGGGACAGGGATGAACACTGAAGCTTTCTTT.

V is TRBV9 and J is TRBJ2-1, with 14 bases aligning to TRBD2. With V trimmed by 0 bases and J by 1 base, 6 bases remained unmatched. CDR3 length equals 19 residues. Germline CDR1 and CDR2: SGDLS and YYNGEE. The CDR3 DNA is TGTGCCAGCAGCGTAGAGAGAGGGACTAGCGGGAGTTCCTACAATGAGCAGTTCTTC. Its translation is CASSVERGTSGSSYNEQFF. The full variable domain, rest sourced from reference TRBV9 and TRBJ2-1, is DSGVTQTPKHLITATGQRVTLRCSPRSGDLSVYWYQQSLDQGLQFLIQYYNGEERAKGNILERFSAQQFPDLHSELNLSSLELGDSALYFCASSVERGTSGSSYNEQFFGPGTRLTVL.

The V and J genes are TRBV18 and TRBJ1-2; a weak D match, TRBD1 (5 bases). Looked up from germline, CDR1 is KGHSH and CDR2 is LQKENI. The CDR3 is 16 amino acids. V lost 3 bases and J 4 bases, leaving 18 bases between the germline ends. CDR3 in DNA: TGTGCCAGCTCACCCACGTATGACAGCCATACCTATGGCTACACCTTC. Translation gives CASSPTYDSHTYGYTF. The full variable domain, with the rest looked up from reference TRBV18 and TRBJ1-2, is NAGVMQNPRHLVRRRGQEARLRCSPMKGHSHVYWYRQLPEEGLKFMVYLQKENIIDESGMPKERFSAEFPKEGPSILRIQQVVRGDSAAYFCASSPTYDSHTYGYTFGSGTRLTVV.

The chain uses TRBV7-2 and TRBJ1-3, with a possible D match to TRBD1 (6 bases). CDR3 size: 15 residues. Germline CDR1 is SGHTA and CDR2 is FQGNSA. V was trimmed by 5 bases and J by 0 bases, leaving 11 bases between them. CDR3 DNA: TGTGCCAGCAGCCCCAGGGGTCTCTCTGGAAACACCATATATTTT. Encoded protein: CASSPRGLSGNTIYF. The whole variable domain, remainder taken from reference TRBV7-2 and TRBJ1-3, is GAGVSQSPSNKVTEKGKDVELRCDPISGHTALYWYRQSLGQGLEFLIYFQGNSAPDKSGLPSDRFSAERTGGSVSTLTIQRTQQEDSAVYLCASSPRGLSGNTIYFGEGSWLTVV.

CDR3 loop: CATSAMPGQGGSGELFF. In nucleotides, the CDR3 is TGTGCCACCAGTGCTATGCCCGGACAGGGGGGGAGCGGGGAGCTGTTTTTT. The rearrangement links TRBV24-1 to TRBJ2-2; 10 positions match TRBD1. The CDR3 is made up of 17 amino acids. With 5 bases clipped from V and 7 bases from J, the junction kept 12 bases outside the gene matches. Germline-derived CDR1 and CDR2 are KGHDR and SFDVKD.

The V and J genes are TRBV5-4 and TRBJ2-7, with D perhaps matching TRBD1 (7 bases). This CDR3 region has 16 residues. V was trimmed by 5 bases and J by 2 bases, leaving 20 bases between them. Germline V gene lookup returns CDR1 SGHNT and CDR2 YYREEE (reference sequence). Here the CDR3 DNA reads TGTGCCAGCAGTCCCTTCGGAGGGGGCGCTGCCTACGAGCAGTACTTC. Its translation is CASSPFGGGAAYEQYF.

The chain carries TRBV3-1 (or the pseudogene TRBV3-2) and TRBJ2-7, with 7 bases aligning to TRBD1. The CDR3 is 14 amino acids. The V gene's germline CDR1 is LGHDT and CDR2 YNNKEL (reference sequence). J was trimmed by 5 bases and V by 4 bases; bases with no gene match: 8. The CDR3 sequence is CASSPRQGAHEQYF. DNA for the CDR3: TGTGCCAGCAGCCCCCGACAGGGAGCCCACGAGCAGTACTTC.

The chain uses TRBV2 and TRBJ2-7; 9 nucleotides match TRBD1. Germline loops: CDR1 SNHLY, CDR2 FYNNEI. The CDR3 runs to 15 residues. The V segment lost 6 bases and the J segment 1 base; nucleotides outside the gene matches: 7. The CDR3 loop reads CASRTPGTGSYEQYF. Written as DNA, the CDR3 is TGTGCCAGCAGAACACCCGGGACAGGGTCCTACGAGCAGTACTTC.

This chain joins TRBV11-2 and TRBJ1-5; a weak D match, TRBD1 (5 bases). The CDR3 is 13 residues long. Per germline, CDR1 SGHAT and CDR2 FQNNGV. The ends were cut back, 5 bases at V and 4 bases at J, with 9 bases in the middle. The CDR3 nucleotides are TGTGCCAGCAGCCCCGACAGTAATCAGCCCCAGCATTTT. This codes for CASSPDSNQPQHF.